The clone carrying this T cell receptor beta chain has only one observation. Its target is not known. The sample comes from a study of cytomegalovirus exposure and HLA in healthy donors. Study-wide results and caveats: Relative to the approximately 670-donor mean, N-insertions were reportedly fewer in an Asian-associated ancestry cluster in a later analysis. What TCR beta sequences reportedly achieved was accurate prediction of HLA-A and HLA-B alleles in most subjects. Rare TCR sequences dominated, though some public TCRs recurred in many donors. The classifier reportedly diagnosed cytomegalovirus status with high sensitivity and specificity.

The PCR employed 60 Vbeta primers together with 13 Jbeta primers. Clones were sequenced by immunoSEQ multiplex PCR, and TCRdb holds only the in-frame ones, with some missing. Seen here are approximately 180,000 clones, about 76% observed once, and the top ten hold 1.5% to 2%. This TCR was sampled from a woman aged 45 to 65 in good health and CMV-seronegative. The sequenced sample consisted of PBMCs.

The CDR3 here is CASSQTQGAPGGAQHF. The CDR3 region has the DNA TGTGCCAGTAGTCAGACCCAGGGGGCTCCCGGTGGGGCCCAGCATTTT. This chain links TRBV19 with TRBJ1-5; 8 nucleotides agree with TRBD1. CDR1 LNHDA and CDR2 SQIVND come from the germline V gene (reference sequence). V gave up 5 bases and J gave up 11 bases; unmatched junction bases: 17. CDR3 size: 16 residues. The full variable domain, rest sourced from reference TRBV19 and TRBJ1-5, is DGGITQSPKYLFRKEGQNVTLSCEQNLNHDAMYWYRQDPGQGLRLIYYSQIVNDFQKGDIAEGYSVSREKKESFPLTVTSAQKNPTAFYLCASSQTQGAPGGAQHFGDGTRLSIL.